This T cell receptor beta chain was sequenced in a study of T cell clonality in common variable immunodeficiency. This clone was detected a few times. The antigen is undetermined. Read coverage stops 3 residues before the CDR3 terminus; the germline J gene supplies the remainder. Some clones are missing from TCRdb's copy, which holds only in-frame ones; the method was immunoSEQ multiplex PCR. This repertoire holds about 12,000 clones, and none appear only once. Per the germline V gene, CDR1 is SGHRS and CDR2 is YFSETQ. The V and J ends lost 2 bases and 1 base respectively, with 9 bases between them. The CDR3 sequence is 15 residues long. No CVID subject was ill or on immunomodulatory drugs when sampled. General study points: Reportedly, TCR beta sequences from common variable immunodeficiency showed fewer deletions and N-nucleotide insertions. CVID subjects showed higher TCRbeta clonality than healthy controls.

The gene calls are TRBV5-1 and TRBJ2-2; D call uncertain. The receptor's source is a human donor with common variable immunodeficiency. Sequenced: peripheral blood mononuclear cells. The CDR3 protein is CASSFQVLNTGELFF. CDR3 DNA (partial): TGCGCCAGCAGCTTTCAGGTTTTGAACACCGGGGAG.